This paragraph reports one T cell receptor beta chain. No cognate antigen has been identified for it. Base quality data are lacking; no much larger clone is found one base away. This entry belongs to a study of cytomegalovirus exposure and HLA in healthy donors listed by TCRdb under 2017. Regarding the research as a whole: In an earlier analysis of approximately 500 of the donors, 250 to 350 Gb of sequence data and approximately 100 million unique TCR beta sequences from about 190 million T cells were reported. Class I and class II HLA loci were covered by the typing at four-digit resolution. Roughly five DR-DQ haplotypes were handled as single units for association and clustering because linkage in the cohort was strong. Donor age, sex, ethnicity and CMV serostatus were compiled together with the repertoire data. To decide whether each TCR beta V gene segment behaved as functional or pseudogenic, an earlier analysis of nearly 600 of the donors relied on high-throughput TCR beta sequencing. In the later analysis, no new phenotypic data were used to find candidate immune exposures; instead, reliance was placed on TCR beta sequences and their occurrence across donors. To predict cytomegalovirus infection status, the study combined high-throughput TCR immunosequencing, statistical association of individual TCRs with disease status, and machine learning. A later genetic analysis took genome-wide SNP genotypes for about 55% of the 666 donors and used that subset as a discovery cohort. All discovery cohort repertoires had been generated using a single sequencing platform. The number of typed donors differed by locus: roughly 620-630 for A, B, C, DRB1 and DQB1; 500 to 550 for DQA1; 606 for DPA1; and approximately 450 for DPB1. Among 300 to 500 genotyped donors of the cohort, an average of about 240,000 unique TCR beta nucleotide sequences was sequenced per donor, of which about 19% were non-productive. In a later analysis, previously published TCR beta repertoires from about 640 donors were re-analyzed and high-resolution HLA genotyping was added so that TCR occurrence patterns could be studied. The study profiled the T cell repertoires of 500 to 800 subjects by immunosequencing and related them to cytomegalovirus serostatus. Of the roughly 410 genotyped donors, 65% to 90% were placed in the genetic ancestry cluster associated with self-reported Caucasian donors. An early release that covered more than 550 HLA-typed donors contained approximately 290 gigabases of sequencing data and some 87 million unique TCR sequences. In addition to the first cohort of 666 subjects, a separate validation cohort of 120 different subjects was used. The study was designed to test whether signatures of past pathogen exposure could be identified by cataloging public T cell receptors.

The cohort consisted of 666 healthy bone marrow donors. All cohort members were sampled while nominally healthy, although unrecorded immune exposures were likely present. The donor was CMV seropositive and was included in the group of 290 or so seropositive cohort members. Each donor provided a peripheral blood sample, and peripheral blood mononuclear cells were used for TCR beta sequencing. Genomic DNA was extracted from the blood cell samples with the Qiagen DNeasy Blood Extraction Kit. Receptor amplification or capture employed the immunoSEQ multiplex PCR assay. For the multiplex PCR, a mixture combining 60 forward primers for TCR Vbeta segments and 13 reverse primers for TCR Jbeta segments was used. The CDR3 region of rearranged TCR beta genes was amplified from genomic DNA by a multiplex PCR assay. The Illumina HiSeq System was used to sequence the amplified TCR beta libraries as 87-base-pair reads. The authors' pipeline ran thus. Across the 640 or so repertoires, a later analysis counted some 80 million unique TCR beta chains, around 11 million of which were shared by at least two donors. Raw reads were error-corrected and collapsed into unique sequences by a nearest-neighbor algorithm in which closely related sequences were merged to remove PCR and sequencing errors. Alignment of CDR3 sequences to IMGT reference sequences was used to assign V, D and J gene segments. For a sequence to be retained, a match of at least six nucleotides was required to both a V gene segment and a J gene segment. Rearrangements were classified as productive when the CDR3 lacked stop codons and remained in frame with V and J, and all other rearrangements were classified as non-productive. Following IMGT convention, CDR3 was defined as the stretch from the second conserved V-encoded cysteine to the conserved J-encoded phenylalanine. In an earlier analysis of more than 550 of the donors, sequences lacking an unambiguous match to a single V gene segment were excluded. In an earlier analysis of about 590 of the donors, a V segment was called functional when productive rearrangements were above 56.7%, and segregating when the standard deviation between donors exceeded 5%. A statistical classification framework was built to diagnose cytomegalovirus status from the catalog of TCR beta chain sequences. In a later analysis, V and J genes were assigned by comparing TCR nucleotide sequences against IMGT/GENE-DB human TR gene sequences. Using the TCRdist pipeline, a later analysis assigned CDR3 sequences along with most-parsimonious VDJ recombination scenarios. In a later analysis, each TCR beta chain was defined by its CDR3 amino acid sequence together with its V-gene family, and reads without a unique V-gene family were excluded. In a later analysis, 550 to 650 highly shared, low-generation-probability nucleotide sequences were removed to address suspected cross-contamination and a sequencing artifact. In a later analysis, a clonal expansion index for each public chain was calculated from normalized within-repertoire ranks of inferred template counts. A later analysis computed generation probabilities with a VDJ recombination model fitted to out-of-frame rearrangements, and checked the results against IGoR. In a later analysis, TCR-TCR, TCR-HLA and TCR-CMV co-occurrence was scored with hypergeometric tests, and a repertoire-size bias correction was applied to TCR pairs. False discovery rates were estimated in a later analysis by permuting HLA or CMV assignments 20 times. In a later analysis, co-occurring TCRs were grouped with DBSCAN, and TCRdist sequence similarity was added when clustering was performed within HLA-allele-positive subsets. For co-occurrence clustering, repertoires with fewer than 30,000 or more than 120,000 public chains were excluded, along with a handful of repertoires with anomalous nucleotide sharing. TCRdb retrieved this table from immuneACCESS and kept in-frame rearrangements only. Not all clones are present; in checked studies, unresolved V genes account for under half, and no reason is known for the remainder. V, J and clone size derive from that table, while D and trimming were established from the DNA sequence. The table for this sample lists approximately 61,000 clones; about 80% of them were counted only once. The top ten clones comprise just over 50% of the sample.

Broad study findings and their caveats: The classifier was reported to diagnose cytomegalovirus status with high specificity and sensitivity in both the original and validation cohorts. A later genetic analysis associated a missense DCLRE1C variant with V-gene and J-gene trimming of TCR beta chains, and an independent cohort replicated the association. In a later analysis, TCR association rates were found to vary across HLA loci, with the most associated TCRs seen for DRB1 alleles and the fewest for HLA-C alleles. Some IMGT-functional V segments, including TRBV6-2 and TRBV6-3, could not be told apart with the 87-base-pair reads, so those segments were excluded. According to a later genetic analysis, donors in an Asian-associated ancestry cluster had fewer N-insertions in productive TCRs than the roughly 670-donor mean. Sequencing depth was assumed to be roughly uniform across donors in the presence/absence analyses, though that assumption may not hold. The authors suggested that the approach could potentially be extended to other disease states and immunological phenotypes. When HLA alleles, especially DR and DQ, strongly co-occurred, attributing TCR associations to individual alleles was difficult. Specific HLA alleles were associated with 18,000 or so TCR beta sequences at a false discovery rate of 0.05 in a later analysis. A cluster of highly shared sequence variants was judged likely to be a technical artifact of the sequencing pipeline. Linkage disequilibrium might explain the correlated functional status among segregating V segments, but an unknown experimental factor could not be excluded. A later analysis found that most CMV-associated TCR beta chains appeared HLA-restricted, with HLA associations seemingly driven largely by CMV exposure. Compared with equally common non-associated chains, HLA-associated TCR beta chains in a later analysis were more clonally expanded and had lower generation probabilities. A few of the identified cytomegalovirus-associated TCR beta chains were confirmed in vitro to be specific for cytomegalovirus antigens. Over 15 rarely observed V segments, including chromosome 9 orphons, were excluded from the earlier analysis of approximately 600 of the donors because counts were too low. While some public TCRs were present in many individuals, most TCR sequences turned up only very rarely across donors. Immune exposure information for the cohort was limited to CMV serostatus. The study gave a list of around 170 TCR beta chains associated with cytomegalovirus. The cohort was sequenced for TCR beta chains only, and without alpha or paired-chain data the features that could be detected were limited. HLA typing was unavailable for some donors at each locus, so association tests used only the typed subset. A further reported finding was that TCR beta sequences accurately predicted the HLA-A and HLA-B alleles for most subjects in the first cohort. According to a later analysis, parvovirus B19, influenza, CMV and Epstein-Barr virus appeared linked to several top co-occurrence clusters. In an earlier analysis of fewer than 700 of the donors, most TCR beta V segments appeared in productive rearrangements about 87% or about 30% of the time, broadly matching IMGT annotations.

Inclusive of the bounding cysteine and phenylalanine, the CDR3 is 19 residues long. Only the CDR3 region is kept as DNA, spanning 57 bases read in frame from base 1. Taken from the germline V gene (reference sequence), the CDR1 and CDR2 loops are WNHNN and SYGVQD. V loses 0 bases, J loses 3 bases, and the germline ends lie 20 bases apart. The TCR was taken from a man aged 50 to 59 in good health and CMV-seropositive. The V and J genes are TRBV10-1 and TRBJ1-4, and TRBD1 may be the D gene, going by 5 matching bases. The material sequenced was PBMCs. The CDR3 protein: CASSESENPAGISNEKLFF. The DNA sequence reads TGCGCCAGCAGTGAGTCGGAAAACCCGGCAGGGATATCTAATGAAAAACTGTTTTTT.